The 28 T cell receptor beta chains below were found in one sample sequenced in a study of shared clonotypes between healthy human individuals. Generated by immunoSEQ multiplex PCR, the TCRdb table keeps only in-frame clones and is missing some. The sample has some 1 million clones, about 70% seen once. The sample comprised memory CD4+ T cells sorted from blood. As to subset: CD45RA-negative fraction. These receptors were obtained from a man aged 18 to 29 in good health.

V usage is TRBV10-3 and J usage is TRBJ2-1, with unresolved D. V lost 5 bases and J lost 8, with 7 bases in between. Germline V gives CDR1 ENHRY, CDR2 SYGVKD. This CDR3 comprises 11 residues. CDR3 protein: CAISSGDEQFF. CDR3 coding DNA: TGTGCCATCAGTTCTGGGGATGAGCAGTTCTTC.

The CDR3 is CASSQGLPGTKYEQYF. CDR3 DNA: TGCGCCAGCAGCCAGGGCCTCCCCGGGACTAAGTACGAGCAGTACTTC. The chain recombines TRBV4-3 with TRBJ2-7; the match to TRBD2 covers 7 bases. J was trimmed by 4 bases and V by 3 bases; bases with no gene match: 12. This CDR3 spans 16 amino acids. Germline values: CDR1 LGHNA, CDR2 YSLEER.

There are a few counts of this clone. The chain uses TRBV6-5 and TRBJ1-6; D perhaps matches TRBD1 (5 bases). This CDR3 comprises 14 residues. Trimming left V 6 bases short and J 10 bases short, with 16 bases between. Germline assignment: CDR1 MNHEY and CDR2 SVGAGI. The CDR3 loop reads CASSPRGGGSPLHF. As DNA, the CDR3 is TGTGCCAGCAGCCCCCGGGGCGGGGGGTCACCCCTCCACTTT.

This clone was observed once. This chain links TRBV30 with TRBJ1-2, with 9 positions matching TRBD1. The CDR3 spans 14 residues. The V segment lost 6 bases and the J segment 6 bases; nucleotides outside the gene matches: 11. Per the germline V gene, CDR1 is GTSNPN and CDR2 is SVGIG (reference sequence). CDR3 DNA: TGTGCCTGCGATCAACAGGGGGCGAGGGATGGCTACACCTTC. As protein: CACDQQGARDGYTF.

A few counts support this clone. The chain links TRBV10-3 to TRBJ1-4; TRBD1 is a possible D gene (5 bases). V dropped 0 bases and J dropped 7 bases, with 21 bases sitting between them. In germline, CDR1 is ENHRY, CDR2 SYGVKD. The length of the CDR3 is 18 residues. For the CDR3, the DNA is TGTGCCATCAGTGAGTCGTGGTCGGGAGGGGCCGGGAGTGAAAAACTGTTTTTT. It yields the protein CAISESWSGGAGSEKLFF.

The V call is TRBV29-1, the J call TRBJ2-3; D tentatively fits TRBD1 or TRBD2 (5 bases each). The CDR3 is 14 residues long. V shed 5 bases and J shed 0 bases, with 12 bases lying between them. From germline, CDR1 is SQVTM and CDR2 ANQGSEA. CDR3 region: CSVRPRDSTDTQYF. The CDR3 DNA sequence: TGCAGCGTTCGCCCCAGGGACAGCACAGATACGCAGTATTTT.

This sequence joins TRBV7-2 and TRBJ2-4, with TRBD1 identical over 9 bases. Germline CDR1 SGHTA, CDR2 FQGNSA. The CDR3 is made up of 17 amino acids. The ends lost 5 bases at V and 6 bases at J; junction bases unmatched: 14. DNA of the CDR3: TGTGCCAGCAGCACCACCGGGACAGGGCCTGCGGGAAACATTCAGTACTTC. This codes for CASSTTGTGPAGNIQYF.

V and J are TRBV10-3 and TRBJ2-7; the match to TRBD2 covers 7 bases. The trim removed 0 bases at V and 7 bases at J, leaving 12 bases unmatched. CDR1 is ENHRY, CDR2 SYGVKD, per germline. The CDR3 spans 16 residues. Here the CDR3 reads CAISESGGRGPWEQYF. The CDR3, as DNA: TGTGCCATCAGTGAGTCGGGAGGGAGAGGGCCGTGGGAGCAGTACTTC.

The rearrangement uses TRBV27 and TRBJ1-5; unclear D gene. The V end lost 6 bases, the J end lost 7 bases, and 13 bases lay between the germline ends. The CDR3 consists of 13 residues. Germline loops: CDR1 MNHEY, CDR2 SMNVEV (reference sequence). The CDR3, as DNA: TGTGCCAGCAGCATATATCGGGCCCAGCCCCAGCATTTT. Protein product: CASSIYRAQPQHF.

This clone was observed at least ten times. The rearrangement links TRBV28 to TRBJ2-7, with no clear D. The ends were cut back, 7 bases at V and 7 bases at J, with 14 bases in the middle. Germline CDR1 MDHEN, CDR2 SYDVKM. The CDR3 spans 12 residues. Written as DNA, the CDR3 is TGTGCCAGCACCCCTCGGACCGCTGAGCAGTACTTC. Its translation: CASTPRTAEQYF.

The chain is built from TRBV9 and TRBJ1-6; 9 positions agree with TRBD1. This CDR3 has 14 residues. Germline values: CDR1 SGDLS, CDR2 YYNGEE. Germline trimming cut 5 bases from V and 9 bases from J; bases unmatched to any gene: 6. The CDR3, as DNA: TGTGCCAGCAGTACAGGGGGCGGTAGTTCACCCCTCCACTTT. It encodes CASSTGGGSSPLHF.

CDR3 loop: CASSSQRYQETQYF. The CDR3 DNA reads TGTGCCAGCAGCTCCCAGCGGTACCAAGAGACCCAGTACTTC. V usage is TRBV11-2 and J usage is TRBJ2-5; TRBD2 is a possible D gene (5 bases). The CDR3 is made up of 14 amino acids. From germline, CDR1 is SGHAT and CDR2 FQNNGV. The germline V and J ends were trimmed by 4 bases and 0 bases, with 9 bases remaining between them.

CDR3 residues: CASSLGGRGTTDTQYF. CDR3 coding DNA: TGTGCCAGCAGCTTAGGAGGCAGGGGAACCACAGATACGCAGTATTTT. The chain uses TRBV7-9 and TRBJ2-3, with D possibly TRBD1 on 6 matching bases. V gave up 1 base and J gave up 2 bases, with 13 bases separating them. CDR1 and CDR2 (germline): SEHNR, FQNEAQ (reference sequence). The CDR3 totals 16 residues.

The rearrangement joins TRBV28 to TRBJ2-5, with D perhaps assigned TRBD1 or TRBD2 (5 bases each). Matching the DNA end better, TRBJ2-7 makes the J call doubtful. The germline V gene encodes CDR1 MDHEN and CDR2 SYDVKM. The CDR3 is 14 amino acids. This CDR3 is CASSLGTGLYEQYF. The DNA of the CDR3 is TGTGCCAGCAGTCTCGGGACGGGTCTCTACGAGCAGTACTTC.

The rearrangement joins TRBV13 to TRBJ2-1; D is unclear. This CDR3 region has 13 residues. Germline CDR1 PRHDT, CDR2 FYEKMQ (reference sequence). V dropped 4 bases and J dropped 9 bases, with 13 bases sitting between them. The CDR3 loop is CASSSRFKGEQFF. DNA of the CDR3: TGTGCCAGCAGCTCCCGTTTCAAAGGTGAGCAGTTCTTC.

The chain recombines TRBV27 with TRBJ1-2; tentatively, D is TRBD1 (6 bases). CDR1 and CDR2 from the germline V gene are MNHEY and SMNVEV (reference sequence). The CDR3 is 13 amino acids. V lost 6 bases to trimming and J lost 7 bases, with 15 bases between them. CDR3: CASSFTGSRGYTF. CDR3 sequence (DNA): TGTGCCAGCAGCTTTACAGGGTCTCGTGGCTACACCTTC.

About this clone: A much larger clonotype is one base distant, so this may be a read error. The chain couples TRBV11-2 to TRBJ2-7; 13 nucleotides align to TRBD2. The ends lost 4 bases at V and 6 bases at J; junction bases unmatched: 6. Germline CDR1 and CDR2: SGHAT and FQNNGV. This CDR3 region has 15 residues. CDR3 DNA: TGTGCCAGCAGCTACCGGACTAGCGGGAGCGGCGAGCAGTACTTC. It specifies CASSYRTSGSGEQYF.

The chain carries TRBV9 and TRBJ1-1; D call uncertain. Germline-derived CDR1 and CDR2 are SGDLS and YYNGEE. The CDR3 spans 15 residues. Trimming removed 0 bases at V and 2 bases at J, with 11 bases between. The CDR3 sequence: CASSVVENGNTEAFF. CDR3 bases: TGTGCCAGCAGCGTAGTCGAGAACGGAAACACTGAAGCTTTCTTT.

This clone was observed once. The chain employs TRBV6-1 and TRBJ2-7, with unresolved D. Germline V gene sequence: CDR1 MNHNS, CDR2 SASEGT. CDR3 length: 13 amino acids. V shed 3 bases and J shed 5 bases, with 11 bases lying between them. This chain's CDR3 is CASSEVRAHEQYF. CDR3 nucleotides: TGTGCCAGCAGTGAGGTTAGGGCCCACGAGCAGTACTTC.

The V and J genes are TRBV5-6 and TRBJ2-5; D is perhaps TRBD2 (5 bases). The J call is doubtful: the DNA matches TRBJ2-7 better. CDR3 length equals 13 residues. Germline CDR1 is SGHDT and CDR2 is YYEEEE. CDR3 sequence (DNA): TGTGCCAGCAGCTTGCAGCGGCAATACGAGCAGTACTTC. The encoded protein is CASSLQRQYEQYF.

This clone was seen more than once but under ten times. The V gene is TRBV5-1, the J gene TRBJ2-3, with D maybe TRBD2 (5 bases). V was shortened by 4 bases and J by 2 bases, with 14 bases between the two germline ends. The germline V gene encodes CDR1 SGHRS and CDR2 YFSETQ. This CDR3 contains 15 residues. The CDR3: CASSLQAGNTDTQYF. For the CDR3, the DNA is TGCGCCAGCAGCCTCCAGGCGGGTAACACAGATACGCAGTATTTT. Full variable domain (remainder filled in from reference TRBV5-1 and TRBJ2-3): KAGVTQTPRYLIKTRGQQVTLSCSPISGHRSVSWYQQTPGQGLQFLFEYFSETQRNKGNFPGRFSGRQFSNSRSEMNVSTLELGDSALYLCASSLQAGNTDTQYFGPGTRLTVL.

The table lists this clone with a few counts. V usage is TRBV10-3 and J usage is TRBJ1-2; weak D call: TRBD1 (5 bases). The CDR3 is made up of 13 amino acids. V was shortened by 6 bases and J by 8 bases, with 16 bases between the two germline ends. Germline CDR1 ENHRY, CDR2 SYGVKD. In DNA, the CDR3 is TGTGCCATCAGCTCCGGGACGGACGGGGGCTACACCTTC. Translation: CAISSGTDGGYTF.

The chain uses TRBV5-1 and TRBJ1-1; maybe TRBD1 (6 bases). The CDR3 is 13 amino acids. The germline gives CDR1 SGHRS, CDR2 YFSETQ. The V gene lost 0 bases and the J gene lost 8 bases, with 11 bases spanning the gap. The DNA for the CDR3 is TGCGCCAGCAGCTTGGGTGTCGACAGGGAAGCTTTCTTT. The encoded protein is CASSLGVDREAFF.

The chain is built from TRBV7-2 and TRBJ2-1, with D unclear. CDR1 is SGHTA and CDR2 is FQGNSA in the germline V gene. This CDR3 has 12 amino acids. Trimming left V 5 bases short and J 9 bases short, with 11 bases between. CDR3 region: CASSPLVGEQFF. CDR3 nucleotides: TGTGCCAGCAGCCCCCTGGTAGGTGAGCAGTTCTTC. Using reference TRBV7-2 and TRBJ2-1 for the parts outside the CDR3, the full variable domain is GAGVSQSPSNKVTEKGKDVELRCDPISGHTALYWYRQSLGQGLEFLIYFQGNSAPDKSGLPSDRFSAERTGGSVSTLTIQRTQQEDSAVYLCASSPLVGEQFFGPGTRLTVL.

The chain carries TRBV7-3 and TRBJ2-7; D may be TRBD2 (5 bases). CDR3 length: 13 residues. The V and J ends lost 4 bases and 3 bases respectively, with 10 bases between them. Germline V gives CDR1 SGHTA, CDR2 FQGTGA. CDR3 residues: CASSSGGGYEQYF. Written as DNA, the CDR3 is TGTGCCAGCAGCTCAGGTGGAGGCTACGAGCAGTACTTC.

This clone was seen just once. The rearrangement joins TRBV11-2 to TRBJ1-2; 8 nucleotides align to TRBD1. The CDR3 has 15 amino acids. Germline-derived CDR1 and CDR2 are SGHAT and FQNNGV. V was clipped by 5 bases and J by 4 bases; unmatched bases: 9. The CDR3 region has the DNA TGTGCCAGCAGCGGCACCCCAGGACAGGGCTATGGCTACACCTTC. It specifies CASSGTPGQGYGYTF. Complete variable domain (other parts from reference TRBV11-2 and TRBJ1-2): EAGVAQSPRYKIIEKRQSVAFWCNPISGHATLYWYQQILGQGPKLLIQFQNNGVVDDSQLPKDRFSAERLKGVDSTLKIQPAKLEDSAVYLCASSGTPGQGYGYTFGSGTRLTVV.

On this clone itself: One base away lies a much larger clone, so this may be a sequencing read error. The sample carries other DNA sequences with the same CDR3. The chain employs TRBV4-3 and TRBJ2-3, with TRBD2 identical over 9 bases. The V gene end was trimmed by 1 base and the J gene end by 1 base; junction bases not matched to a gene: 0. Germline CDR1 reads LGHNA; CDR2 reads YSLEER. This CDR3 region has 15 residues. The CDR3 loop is CASSQGLAGTDTQYF. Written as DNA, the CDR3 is TGCGCCAGCAGCCAAGGACTAGCGGGCACAGATACGCAGTATTTT.

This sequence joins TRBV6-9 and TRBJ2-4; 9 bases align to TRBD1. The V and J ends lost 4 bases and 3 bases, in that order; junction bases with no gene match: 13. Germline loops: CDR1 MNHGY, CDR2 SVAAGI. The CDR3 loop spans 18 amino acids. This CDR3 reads CASSSPGQGPRHKNIQYF. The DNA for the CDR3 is TGTGCCAGCAGTTCTCCGGGACAGGGTCCCCGCCACAAAAACATTCAGTACTTC.